This passage covers 31 T cell receptor beta chains from one sample sequenced in a study of blood T cell repertoires in COVID-19. Method: immunoSEQ multiplex PCR; TCRdb's copy keeps in-frame clones and lacks some. Of roughly 99,000 clones detected, roughly 80% appear once; the ten largest clones hold approximately 12%. Sequenced: peripheral blood. These TCRs come from a woman older than 75 with acute or convalescent COVID-19.

The V call is TRBV28, the J call TRBJ1-4, with D maybe TRBD1 (6 bases). CDR3 size: 14 residues. The V end was cut by 6 bases, the J end by 5 bases, with 13 bases between. Germline V lookup: CDR1 MDHEN, CDR2 SYDVKM. CDR3 in amino acids: CASSSKQGNEKLFF. In DNA form, the CDR3 reads TGTGCCAGCAGCTCGAAACAGGGCAATGAAAAACTGTTTTTT. The full variable domain, completed using reference TRBV28 and TRBJ1-4, is DVKVTQSSRYLVKRTGEKVFLECVQDMDHENMFWYRQDPGLGLRLIYFSYDVKMKEKGDIPEGYSVSREKKERFSLILESASTNQTSMYLCASSSKQGNEKLFFGSGTQLSVL.

The rearrangement links TRBV29-1 to TRBJ2-4; maybe TRBD2 (5 bases). Germline CDR1 and CDR2: SQVTM and ANQGSEA. With 6 bases removed from V and 4 bases from J, the gap between germline ends came to 10 bases. This CDR3 region has 12 residues. DNA of the CDR3: TGCAGCGTATCGAGCGGAAAAAACATTCAGTACTTC. This gives the protein CSVSSGKNIQYF.

The J gene is TRBJ2-7, the V gene TRBV6-5, with TRBD2 as a possible D gene (6 bases). In germline, CDR1 is MNHEY, CDR2 SVGAGI. The CDR3 has 13 amino acids. V lost 6 bases and J lost 3, with 12 bases in between. This CDR3 reads CASRRDLNYEQYF. The CDR3 DNA reads TGTGCCAGCAGGCGGGATCTTAACTACGAGCAGTACTTC.

This sequence joins TRBV2 and TRBJ1-6; TRBD1 agrees at 8 bases. The CDR3 loop spans 14 amino acids. The J segment lost 10 bases and the V segment lost 3 bases, leaving 5 bases of the junction unmatched. The germline CDR1 and CDR2 sequences are SNHLY and FYNNEI. The CDR3 loop reads CASSDAGGRSPLHF. In DNA form, the CDR3 reads TGTGCCAGCAGTGACGCAGGGGGCAGATCACCCCTCCACTTT.

The chain employs TRBV18 and TRBJ1-4; D is ambiguous. V dropped 3 bases and J dropped 0 bases, with 11 bases sitting between them. Germline CDR1 reads KGHSH; CDR2 reads LQKENI. The CDR3 has 16 amino acids. CDR3 sequence reads: CASSPQAPATNEKLFF. The CDR3 DNA is TGTGCCAGCTCACCCCAGGCACCTGCAACTAATGAAAAACTGTTTTTT.

The chain joins TRBV5-1 to TRBJ1-5, with 8 bases fitting TRBD1. V lost 4 bases to trimming and J lost 5 bases; unmatched junction nucleotides: 8. This CDR3 has 15 amino acids. Per germline, CDR1 SGHRS and CDR2 YFSETQ. The CDR3 reads CASSTGTGPHQPQHF. In DNA form, the CDR3 reads TGCGCCAGCAGCACCGGGACAGGCCCCCATCAGCCCCAGCATTTT.

The V call is TRBV6-6, the J call TRBJ2-7; TRBD1 matches 9 bases. The trim removed 6 bases at V and 0 bases at J, leaving 6 bases unmatched. CDR1 and CDR2 from the germline V gene are MNHNY and SVGAGI (reference sequence). The CDR3 contains 15 residues. The CDR3 nucleotides read TGTGCCAGCAGAATGGGACAGGGAGGCTCCTACGAGCAGTACGTC. It specifies CASRMGQGGSYEQYV.

The gene calls are TRBV4-3 and TRBJ2-7, with 7 bases identical to TRBD1. Trimming removed 0 bases from V and 0 bases from J; junction bases left unmatched: 5. This CDR3 region has 16 residues. Germline lookup yields CDR1 LGHNA and CDR2 YSLEER. This CDR3 is CASSQDSTGSSYEQYF. CDR3 DNA: TGCGCCAGCAGCCAAGATTCGACAGGGTCCTCCTACGAGCAGTACTTC.

The chain joins TRBV2 to TRBJ1-1, with 12 bases identical to TRBD1. The CDR3 loop spans 16 amino acids. Germline CDR1 and CDR2: SNHLY and FYNNEI. V was pared by 6 bases and J by 5 bases, with 10 bases of the junction left unmatched. As DNA, the CDR3 is TGTGCCAGCAGGCCCGGGACAGGGGGCGCGTGGACTGAAGCTTTCTTT. It codes for CASRPGTGGAWTEAFF.

The chain couples TRBV7-9 to TRBJ2-3, with 9 bases lining up with TRBD2. V was pared by 4 bases and J by 9 bases, with 17 bases of the junction left unmatched. There are 17 residues in the CDR3. CDR1 SEHNR and CDR2 FQNEAQ come from the germline V gene (reference sequence). CDR3 bases: TGTGCCAGCAGCTCCCGCTGGGGTGGCGGGGGGGCCAGCACGCAGTATTTT. This translates into CASSSRWGGGGASTQYF.

This chain connects TRBV9 to TRBJ2-2; TRBD2 is a possible D gene (5 bases). The CDR3 totals 14 residues. Per the germline V gene, CDR1 is SGDLS and CDR2 is YYNGEE. The V end was cut by 6 bases, the J end by 5 bases, with 14 bases between. For the CDR3, the DNA is TGTGCCAGCACGAAGGGAGATTGGACCGGGGAGCTGTTTTTT. Translated: CASTKGDWTGELFF. The whole variable domain, remainder taken from reference TRBV9 and TRBJ2-2, is DSGVTQTPKHLITATGQRVTLRCSPRSGDLSVYWYQQSLDQGLQFLIQYYNGEERAKGNILERFSAQQFPDLHSELNLSSLELGDSALYFCASTKGDWTGELFFGEGSRLTVL.

This clone showed up just once. The chain employs TRBV7-2 and TRBJ2-7; 13 nucleotides align to TRBD2. After removal of 1 base from V and 7 bases from J, the junction contained 4 bases not matched to a gene. Per the germline V gene, CDR1 is SGHTA and CDR2 is FQGNSA. The CDR3 covers 15 residues. The CDR3 sequence: CASSLGLAGGGEQYF. CDR3 coding DNA: TGTGCCAGCAGCTTAGGACTAGCGGGGGGCGGGGAGCAGTACTTC.

This clone was observed a few times. This chain connects TRBV30 to TRBJ1-6; 11 positions match TRBD1. The CDR3 has 17 residues. Germline V gene sequence: CDR1 GTSNPN, CDR2 SVGIG (reference sequence). With V trimmed by 2 bases and J by 2 bases, 5 bases remained unmatched. CDR3 protein: CAWSSGQGGAYNSPLHF. In nucleotides, the CDR3 is TGTGCCTGGAGTTCGGGACAGGGGGGCGCCTATAATTCACCCCTCCACTTT.

The chain joins TRBV18 to TRBJ1-5, with TRBD1 identical over 7 bases. The CDR3 sequence is 15 residues long. Losses at the gene ends were 1 base for V and 5 bases for J; bases not matched to a gene: 5. Germline CDR1 and CDR2: KGHSH and LQKENI. As DNA, the CDR3 is TGTGCCAGCTCACCACGGACAGGCTCTGATCAGCCCCAGCATTTT. This gives the protein CASSPRTGSDQPQHF.

The chain recombines TRBV7-9 with TRBJ2-3, with D perhaps TRBD1 (5 bases). The V end was cut by 1 base, the J end by 3 bases, with 11 bases between. The CDR3 length is 15 residues. Germline CDR1 is SEHNR and CDR2 is FQNEAQ (reference sequence). The CDR3 reads CASSLVQGRTDTQYF. The CDR3 DNA reads as TGTGCCAGCAGCTTAGTTCAGGGAAGGACAGATACGCAGTATTTT.

This clone was recorded only once. The CDR3 is CASSPEGGAGNQPQHF. CDR3 coding DNA: TGTGCCAGCTCACCTGAAGGGGGCGCGGGCAATCAGCCCCAGCATTTT. This chain connects TRBV18 to TRBJ1-5, with 7 bases aligning to TRBD1. Losses at the gene ends were 3 bases for V and 2 bases for J; bases not matched to a gene: 7. The CDR3 contains 16 residues. CDR1 is KGHSH and CDR2 is LQKENI in the germline V gene.

This chain uses TRBV2 with TRBJ1-2; 7 nucleotides align to TRBD1. This CDR3 contains 12 residues. Per the germline V gene, CDR1 is SNHLY and CDR2 is FYNNEI. The junction had 5 bases not matched to a gene; V was cut back by 7 bases and J by 6 bases. As DNA, the CDR3 is TGTGCCAGCATGGCAGGGGGTGATGGCTACACCTTC. This codes for CASMAGGDGYTF.

V gene TRBV6-5 combines with J gene TRBJ1-2, with D possibly matching TRBD1 (6 bases). Trimming removed 7 bases at V and 5 bases at J, with 20 bases between. This CDR3 is built from 15 residues. Germline V lookup: CDR1 MNHEY, CDR2 SVGAGI. Here the CDR3 DNA reads TGTGCCAGCATGGTGGAGCCCGGGGGGCAGTATGGCTACACCTTC. This translates into CASMVEPGGQYGYTF.

The rearrangement links TRBV4-2 to TRBJ1-2; D is ambiguous. The CDR3 is made up of 13 amino acids. V was clipped by 0 bases and J by 8 bases, with 10 bases between them. Germline-derived CDR1 and CDR2 are LGHNA and YNFKEQ. CDR3 in DNA: TGTGCCAGCAGCCAAGATATCTTGAGGGGCTACACCTTC. Translated: CASSQDILRGYTF.

The chain carries TRBV4-3 and TRBJ2-5; D not certain. V was shortened by 4 bases and J by 2 bases, with 17 bases between the two germline ends. Germline CDR1 LGHNA, CDR2 YSLEER. The CDR3 contains 16 residues. CDR3 DNA sequence: TGCGCCAGCAGCCCTAATCGACCGGAACAGCAAGAGACCCAGTACTTC. Translated, it gives CASSPNRPEQQETQYF.

J is TRBJ2-5 and V is TRBV10-3, with 11 bases that match TRBD2. The J segment lost 3 bases and the V segment lost 5 bases, leaving 2 bases of the junction unmatched. The CDR3 consists of 14 residues. Germline assignment: CDR1 ENHRY and CDR2 SYGVKD. The CDR3 loop is CAISIAGGEETQYF. CDR3 bases: TGTGCCATCAGTATAGCGGGGGGGGAAGAGACCCAGTACTTC.

The gene calls are TRBV5-6 and TRBJ2-3; D is perhaps TRBD2 (6 bases). V gave up 4 bases and J gave up 2 bases, with 17 bases separating them. Germline V CDR1 and CDR2: SGHDT, YYEEEE. CDR3 length equals 16 residues. CDR3 bases: TGTGCCAGCAGCCCTACAACTAGCCTTTCCACAGATACGCAGTATTTT. Amino acid sequence: CASSPTTSLSTDTQYF.

The chain couples TRBV6-2 or TRBV6-3 to TRBJ1-1; TRBD1 matches 8 bases. Germline loops: CDR1 MNHEY, CDR2 SVGEGT. This CDR3 spans 17 amino acids. With V trimmed by 6 bases and J by 3 bases, 15 bases remained unmatched. The CDR3 DNA is TGTGCCAGCAGCCCCGACCCTAGACAGGGGAGGGACACTGAAGCTTTCTTT. This codes for CASSPDPRQGRDTEAFF.

V and J are TRBV3-1 (or the pseudogene TRBV3-2) and TRBJ2-7; 9 nucleotides line up with TRBD1. CDR3 length equals 16 residues. Trimming took 2 bases from V and 6 from J; bases not matched to a gene: 11. Per the germline V gene, CDR1 is LGHDT and CDR2 is YNNKEL (reference sequence). The CDR3 DNA follows: TGTGCCAGCAGCCAACCGAAGGGGACAGGGCGTGGCGAGCAGTACTTC. This encodes CASSQPKGTGRGEQYF.

The chain uses TRBV19 and TRBJ1-4, with D perhaps matching TRBD1 (5 bases). The V gene lost 8 bases and the J gene lost 0 bases, with 10 bases spanning the gap. The CDR3 runs to 14 residues. In germline, CDR1 is LNHDA, CDR2 SQIVND (reference sequence). The CDR3 here is CASAGGATNEKLFF. The DNA of the CDR3 is TGTGCCAGTGCGGGGGGTGCAACTAATGAAAAACTGTTTTTT. The full variable domain, with the rest looked up from reference TRBV19 and TRBJ1-4, is DGGITQSPKYLFRKEGQNVTLSCEQNLNHDAMYWYRQDPGQGLRLIYYSQIVNDFQKGDIAEGYSVSREKKESFPLTVTSAQKNPTAFYLCASAGGATNEKLFFGSGTQLSVL.

This clone was seen a single time. The J gene is TRBJ1-1, the V gene TRBV19; D possibly corresponds to TRBD1 (5 bases). The V and J ends lost 7 bases and 2 bases respectively, with 11 bases between them. The V gene's germline CDR1 is LNHDA and CDR2 SQIVND (reference sequence). This CDR3 is 13 amino acids long. CDR3 protein: CASTDRVNTEAFF. The CDR3 nucleotides are TGTGCCAGTACTGACAGAGTTAACACTGAAGCTTTCTTT.

The genes are TRBV27 and TRBJ2-7, with TRBD1 as a possible D gene (5 bases). The germline CDR1 and CDR2 sequences are MNHEY and SMNVEV (reference sequence). There are 15 residues in the CDR3. Trimming took off 3 bases at V and 1 base at J, with 13 bases between the two ends. The CDR3 bases are TGTGCCAGCAGTTTTCTGGGGCCCCCTTCCTACGAGCAGTACTTC. Amino acid sequence: CASSFLGPPSYEQYF.

This sequence joins TRBV5-4 and TRBJ1-1; TRBD1 aligns across 7 bases. Trimming took 1 base from V and 7 from J; bases not matched to a gene: 4. The CDR3 is made up of 13 amino acids. Germline CDR1 and CDR2: SGHNT and YYREEE (reference sequence). CDR3 bases: TGTGCCAGCAGCTTGTACAGGGGTATTGAAGCTTTCTTT. Its protein is CASSLYRGIEAFF. Variable domain in full (rest from reference TRBV5-4 and TRBJ1-1): ETGVTQSPTHLIKTRGQQVTLRCSSQSGHNTVSWYQQALGQGPQFIFQYYREEENGRGNFPPRFSGLQFPNYSSELNVNALELDDSALYLCASSLYRGIEAFFGQGTRLTVV.

V is TRBV29-1 and J is TRBJ1-5; the D is unclear. The CDR3 sequence is 13 residues long. From germline, CDR1 is SQVTM and CDR2 ANQGSEA. V lost 4 bases and J lost 2, with 9 bases in between. The CDR3 DNA reads as TGCAGCGTTGGAGAAGCGGGCAATCAGCCCCAGCATTTT. Protein: CSVGEAGNQPQHF.

The chain combines TRBV28 with TRBJ2-2, with 7 nucleotides matching TRBD1. V shed 5 bases, J shed 0 bases, and the junction held 12 bases outside the gene matches. This CDR3 has 18 residues. Per germline, CDR1 MDHEN and CDR2 SYDVKM. The CDR3 DNA follows: TGTGCCAGCAGTATGGTGACAGGGACATTGGCGAACACCGGGGAGCTGTTTTTT. It yields the protein CASSMVTGTLANTGELFF.

The chain carries TRBV5-4 and TRBJ1-4; D gene unclear. Germline CDR1 and CDR2: SGHNT and YYREEE (reference sequence). The V end lost 2 bases, the J end lost 11 bases, and 13 bases lay between the germline ends. The CDR3 extends over 13 amino acids. CDR3 nucleotides: TGTGCCAGCAGCTTTGCCCGGGAAGGGAAACTGTTTTTT. Translating it yields CASSFAREGKLFF.